The 15 T cell receptor beta chains given below trace back to one sample, sequenced in a study of blood T cell repertoires in COVID-19. Profiled with immunoSEQ multiplex PCR; TCRdb holds only in-frame clones, not every one. The repertoire holds about 480,000 clones, approximately 91% seen once, with roughly 8.3% in the top ten. Sequencing input: peripheral blood. Receptor source: a woman aged 45-59 years with COVID-19, enrolled during active disease.

The chain is built from TRBV10-1 and TRBJ1-5; no definite D call. The CDR3 covers 13 residues. Trimming removed 5 bases from V and 7 bases from J, with 12 bases in between. Germline values: CDR1 WNHNN, CDR2 SYGVQD (reference sequence). The CDR3 spells CASSPERDQPQHF. The DNA for the CDR3 is TGCGCCAGCAGTCCCGAGCGTGACCAGCCCCAGCATTTT.

The chain employs TRBV7-6 and TRBJ1-5, with D tentatively TRBD1 (5 bases). The CDR3 is 15 residues long. Trimming cost V 4 bases and J 3 bases, with 13 bases left between them. Germline CDR1 SGHVS, CDR2 FNYEAQ. CDR3 sequence: CASSSSGDSNQPQHF. The CDR3, as DNA: TGTGCCAGCAGCTCTTCGGGGGACTCCAATCAGCCCCAGCATTTT.

The J gene is TRBJ1-2, the V gene TRBV25-1; no clear D. CDR3 length: 13 residues. CDR1 and CDR2 from the germline V gene are MGHDK and SYGVNS. V lost 4 bases, J lost 6 bases, and 12 bases lay in between. The CDR3, as DNA: TGTGCCAGCAGTGTAGGAGGGATCAATGGCTACACCTTC. This sequence encodes CASSVGGINGYTF.

The rearrangement links TRBV7-3 to TRBJ2-1; possible D gene TRBD2, 6 bases. Between the trimmed V and J ends, which lost 5 bases and 0 bases, there was a span of 14 bases. The CDR3 contains 16 residues. Germline V CDR1 and CDR2: SGHTA, FQGTGA. CDR3: CASSARVAASYNEQFF. The CDR3 coding sequence is TGTGCCAGCAGCGCAAGAGTAGCGGCCTCCTACAATGAGCAGTTCTTC.

This clone is a singleton in its sample. The genes are TRBV19 and TRBJ1-1; D is unresolved. V gave up 0 bases and J gave up 1 base, with 6 bases separating them. The CDR3 is 14 residues long. The germline CDR1 and CDR2 sequences are LNHDA and SQIVND (reference sequence). As DNA, the CDR3 is TGTGCCAGTAGTATAGAGGCGGCGAACACTGAAGCTTTCTTT. Translated: CASSIEAANTEAFF.

This sequence joins TRBV19 and TRBJ2-7, with D perhaps matching TRBD1 (8 bases). Trimming shortened V by 6 bases and J by 0 bases, and 15 bases separated the two germline ends. CDR3 length: 15 residues. CDR1 LNHDA and CDR2 SQIVND come from the germline V gene (reference sequence). The CDR3 sequence is CASRKQGGVSYEQYF. The CDR3 DNA follows: TGTGCCAGTAGGAAACAGGGGGGGGTCTCCTACGAGCAGTACTTC.

In this sample, this clone turned up once. The V and J genes are TRBV5-8 and TRBJ2-7; TRBD1 matches at 9 bases. The CDR3 has 16 amino acids. Trimming removed 0 bases from V and 4 bases from J; junction bases left unmatched: 8. Germline V gives CDR1 SGHTS, CDR2 YDEGEE. The CDR3 bases are TGTGCCAGCAGCTTGGGGCCCGGGACAGGGAAGTACGAGCAGTACTTC. This translates into CASSLGPGTGKYEQYF.

The chain carries TRBV25-1 and TRBJ2-7, with 7 bases fitting TRBD2. V shed 6 bases, J shed 2 bases, and the junction held 4 bases outside the gene matches. The CDR3 loop spans 13 amino acids. Looked up from germline, CDR1 is MGHDK and CDR2 is SYGVNS. The CDR3 nucleotides are TGTGCCAGCAGCTCCGGGGGGACCTACGAGCAGTACTTC. This translates into CASSSGGTYEQYF.

V and J are TRBV11-2 and TRBJ1-2; 10 nucleotides match TRBD1. The CDR3 has 15 amino acids. V gave up 1 base and J gave up 4 bases; unmatched junction bases: 3. Germline lookup yields CDR1 SGHAT and CDR2 FQNNGV. CDR3 DNA: TGTGCCAGCAGCTTAGCGGGACAGGGGCGCTATGGCTACACCTTC. As protein: CASSLAGQGRYGYTF.

The chain combines TRBV6-1 with TRBJ2-4; D may be TRBD2 (5 bases). Trimming cost V 2 bases and J 5 bases, with 22 bases left between them. Germline loops: CDR1 MNHNS, CDR2 SASEGT. The CDR3 contains 18 residues. The CDR3 DNA reads as TGTGCCAGCAGTGAACTCGGCAGCGGTCTCGAAGGTGAAAACATTCAGTACTTC. Residues: CASSELGSGLEGENIQYF.

V usage is TRBV5-1 and J usage is TRBJ2-1, with D perhaps TRBD2 (6 bases). Trimming removed 0 bases from V and 10 bases from J, with 14 bases in between. The CDR3 spans 14 residues. Germline CDR1 and CDR2: SGHRS and YFSETQ. CDR3 nucleotide sequence: TGCGCCAGCAGCTTGGCCCTCGGGGGAGGCGAGCAGTTCTTC. Protein: CASSLALGGGEQFF.

The genes are TRBV7-2 and TRBJ1-2, with D hard to call. The ends were cut back, 3 bases at V and 8 bases at J, with 13 bases in the middle. CDR3 size: 13 residues. The germline CDR1 and CDR2 sequences are SGHTA and FQGNSA. CDR3 amino acids: CASSLLYLYGYTF. The CDR3 DNA sequence: TGTGCCAGCAGCTTGCTCTATCTGTACGGCTACACCTTC.

V and J are TRBV5-1 and TRBJ1-2, with 9 bases that match TRBD1. CDR1 and CDR2 (germline): SGHRS, YFSETQ. The CDR3 has 15 residues. J lost 6 bases, V lost 5 bases, and 11 bases had no gene match. The CDR3 region is CASSIGDRVKDGYTF. The CDR3, as DNA: TGCGCCAGCAGTATCGGGGACAGGGTAAAGGATGGCTACACCTTC. The entire variable domain, with the rest obtained from reference TRBV5-1 and TRBJ1-2, is as follows: KAGVTQTPRYLIKTRGQQVTLSCSPISGHRSVSWYQQTPGQGLQFLFEYFSETQRNKGNFPGRFSGRQFSNSRSEMNVSTLELGDSALYLCASSIGDRVKDGYTFGSGTRLTVV.

Remarks on this clone: This specimen includes other DNA sequences encoding the same CDR3. This chain links TRBV7-9 with TRBJ1-2, with D maybe TRBD1 (5 bases). V lost 5 bases and J 5 bases, leaving 12 bases between the germline ends. Germline V gives CDR1 SEHNR, CDR2 FQNEAQ (reference sequence). This CDR3 region has 13 residues. CDR3 residues: CASSPGAGYGYTF. The CDR3 DNA reads as TGTGCCAGCAGCCCTGGGGCAGGGTATGGCTACACCTTC.

The chain has TRBV5-6 and TRBJ1-2; weak D call: TRBD1 (6 bases). The CDR3 has 14 amino acids. V lost 5 bases and J 6 bases, leaving 17 bases between the germline ends. Germline V lookup: CDR1 SGHDT, CDR2 YYEEEE. CDR3 residues: CASRQYVRGHGYTF. CDR3 nucleotides: TGTGCCAGCAGACAATACGTCAGGGGCCATGGCTACACCTTC.